The source of this TCR beta chain is a study of T-cell reconstitution after alpha-beta-depleted transplantation in children. Study findings and constraints: By about two months after transplant, alpha-beta T cells reportedly arose from several hundred graft clones that had expanded. Hyperexpanded clones declined; after one year, newly produced T cells mostly supplied diversity.

Of note for this clonotype: Its antigen is unknown.

The CDR3 length is 16 residues. V shed 1 base and J shed 0 bases, with 10 bases lying between them. Looked up from germline, CDR1 is LNHNV and CDR2 is YYDKDF (reference sequence). Construction of the TCRbeta library involved unique molecular identifiers. In TCRdb, the PCR reads were re-called with MiXCR into one record per CDR3 protein. The data hold about 980,000 distinct CDR3 sequences, with about 31% observed a single time. J is TRBJ2-1 and V is TRBV15; possibly TRBD2 for D (6 bases). The clonotype originates from a boy younger than two who had a stem cell transplant for SCID, so the T cells may come from the graft donor. The source was PBMCs, mostly from graft donor cells, collected 360 days after TCRalphabeta/CD19-depleted stem cell transplant. The CDR3 spells CATSRVGGVSYNEQFF. In DNA form, the CDR3 reads TGTGCCACCAGCAGAGTTGGCGGGGTCTCCTACAATGAGCAGTTCTTC.